The 10 T cell receptor beta chains below come from one sample, sequenced in a study of long-term antiretroviral therapy in people with HIV. It was version v3.0 of the immunoSEQ assay that was run at survey level. The data were produced by immunoSEQ multiplex PCR, yet TCRdb's version contains in-frame clones alone and is incomplete. The sample consists of over 20,000 clones, over 70% of them appearing once. Here the sequenced sample was unsorted PBMCs, taken 3 years after starting antiretroviral therapy. The receptors were sampled from a man aged 18 to 35 with HIV.

The CDR3: CASSYSWVGGADTQYF. CDR3 sequence (DNA): TGTGCCAGCAGTTACTCGTGGGTCGGGGGCGCAGATACGCAGTATTTT. The chain employs TRBV6-5 and TRBJ2-3; D may correspond to TRBD1 or TRBD2 (6 bases each). Trimming left V 0 bases short and J 4 bases short, with 14 bases between. The germline CDR1 and CDR2 sequences are MNHEY and SVGAGI. The CDR3 contains 16 residues.

This clone was found once. The chain combines TRBV4-1 with TRBJ2-7; D gene unclear. Germline V gene data show CDR1 as MGHRA and CDR2 as YSYEKL. The V and J ends lost 0 bases and 1 base respectively, with 10 bases between them. The CDR3 sequence is 15 residues long. This chain's CDR3 is CASSQDSFSSYEQYV. The CDR3 DNA follows: TGCGCCAGCAGCCAAGACTCTTTTTCGTCCTACGAGCAGTACGTC.

The chain combines TRBV30 with TRBJ2-2, with D possibly called TRBD1 or TRBD2 (5 bases each). Trimming cost V 0 bases and J 5 bases, with 10 bases left between them. This CDR3 is 14 amino acids long. Per germline, CDR1 GTSNPN and CDR2 SVGIG (reference sequence). CDR3 residues: CAWSVLGETGELFF. The CDR3 bases are TGTGCCTGGAGTGTACTAGGGGAAACCGGGGAGCTGTTTTTT.

V usage is TRBV18 and J usage is TRBJ2-5; TRBD1 agrees at 8 bases. Germline trimming cut 6 bases from V and 5 bases from J; bases unmatched to any gene: 5. This CDR3 is built from 13 residues. Germline V gene lookup returns CDR1 KGHSH and CDR2 LQKENI. CDR3 in amino acids: CASSSGTGETQYF. The CDR3 bases are TGTGCCAGCTCGTCCGGGACAGGCGAGACCCAGTACTTC.

The rearrangement links TRBV7-8 to TRBJ1-1; 7 bases fit TRBD1. In germline, CDR1 is SGHVS, CDR2 FQNEAQ. There are 15 residues in the CDR3. The ends lost 5 bases at V and 3 bases at J; junction bases unmatched: 9. CDR3 protein: CASSPSRDSYTEAFF. For the CDR3, the DNA is TGTGCCAGCAGCCCCTCCCGGGACAGCTACACTGAAGCTTTCTTT.

This chain joins TRBV18 and TRBJ1-1; D possibly corresponds to TRBD1 (6 bases). The CDR3 has 17 residues. CDR1 and CDR2 from the germline V gene are KGHSH and LQKENI. V was pared by 2 bases and J by 6 bases, with 22 bases between. The CDR3 loop reads CASSPSHSGEGSPEAFF. CDR3 sequence (DNA): TGTGCCAGCTCACCATCCCACTCAGGGGAGGGGAGCCCTGAAGCTTTCTTT.

The V gene is TRBV19, the J gene TRBJ2-2; D not certain. Between the trimmed V and J ends, which lost 3 bases and 7 bases, there was a span of 6 bases. Per germline, CDR1 LNHDA and CDR2 SQIVND (reference sequence). The CDR3 totals 12 residues. The DNA of the CDR3 is TGTGCCAGTAGTATGAGGATCGGGGAGCTGTTTTTT. Its protein product is CASSMRIGELFF.

A few counts support this clone. The chain has TRBV30 and TRBJ1-5; D gene ambiguous. Germline-derived CDR1 and CDR2 are GTSNPN and SVGIG (reference sequence). The CDR3 consists of 13 residues. V lost 4 bases, J lost 11 bases, and 18 bases lay in between. The CDR3 sequence: CAWKARGIGTQHF. CDR3 in DNA: TGTGCCTGGAAAGCCCGCGGAATTGGGACCCAGCATTTT.

The chain has TRBV25-1 and TRBJ2-6, with D perhaps TRBD1 (5 bases). The CDR3 consists of 18 residues. Germline V CDR1 and CDR2: MGHDK, SYGVNS. The germline V and J ends were trimmed by 3 bases and 3 bases, with 18 bases remaining between them. CDR3: CASSDGYLTGHGANVLTF. CDR3 in DNA: TGTGCCAGCAGTGACGGGTACCTCACTGGACATGGGGCCAACGTCCTGACTTTC.

The J gene is TRBJ1-1, the V gene TRBV6-5; D uncertain. In germline, CDR1 is MNHEY, CDR2 SVGAGI. CDR3 length equals 15 residues. V gave up 5 bases and J gave up 5 bases, with 18 bases separating them. In DNA, the CDR3 is TGTGCCAGCAGTCAATCCGGGAACTCAAGGACTGAAGCTTTCTTT. Encoded protein: CASSQSGNSRTEAFF.